This T cell receptor beta chain was retrieved from a study of CD4 T cells in relation to SARS-CoV-2 and coronaviruses. Before the COVID-19 pandemic, during about 2011-2019, CD4+ T cells were taken from unexposed donors. The method was immunoSEQ multiplex PCR; TCRdb's version includes in-frame clones alone and lacks a portion of them. The data contain 60,000 or so clones, about 94% of them seen just once; the ten biggest clones take up approximately 0.15%. CDR3 size: 14 residues. V lost 0 bases to trimming and J lost 9 bases, with 12 bases between them. Germline V gene lookup returns CDR1 MGHDK and CDR2 SYGVNS.

The source is a human donor in good health. What was sequenced was naive CD4+ T cells from PBMCs. Subset of the sample: naive CD4+ T cells isolated by negative enrichment. V and J are TRBV25-1 and TRBJ2-1, with no clear D. This CDR3 reads CASSEYPPRSEQFF. CDR3 sequence (DNA): TGTGCCAGCAGTGAATACCCGCCACGGAGTGAGCAGTTCTTC.